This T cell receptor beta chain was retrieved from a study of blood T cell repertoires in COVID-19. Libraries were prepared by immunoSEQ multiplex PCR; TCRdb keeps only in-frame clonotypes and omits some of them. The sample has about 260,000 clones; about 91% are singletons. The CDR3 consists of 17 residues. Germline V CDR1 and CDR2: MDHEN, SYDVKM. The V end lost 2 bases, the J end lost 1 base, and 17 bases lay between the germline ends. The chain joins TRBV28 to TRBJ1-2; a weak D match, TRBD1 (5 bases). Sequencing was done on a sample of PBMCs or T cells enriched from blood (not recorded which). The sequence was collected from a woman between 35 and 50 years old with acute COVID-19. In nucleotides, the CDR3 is TGTGCCAGCAGTTTAGCTTTCGGCAGGGCTAATAACTATGGCTACACCTTC. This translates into CASSLAFGRANNYGYTF.